This T cell receptor (beta chain) was profiled in a study of lung T cells in sarcoidosis with Löfgren's syndrome. The table lists this clonotype with a few counts. The germline gives CDR1 LGHDT, CDR2 YNNKEL (reference sequence). The ends lost 3 bases at V and 2 bases at J; junction bases unmatched: 7. The CDR3 is made up of 15 amino acids. Each CDR3 protein gets one entry after TCRdb re-called the reads with MiXCR. The sample consists of around 60,000 distinct CDR3 sequences, 21% of them appearing once. Sequencing was carried out using CD4+ T cells from PBMCs. The clonotype comes from a human donor with sarcoidosis (Löfgren's syndrome or another form), or a control subject (not recorded which). The chain recombines TRBV3-1 with TRBJ2-7; TRBD2 matches at 7 bases. This CDR3 reads CASSQGLQTAYEQYF. The CDR3 DNA is TGTGCCAGCAGCCAGGGACTACAAACCGCCTACGAGCAGTACTTC.